The 14 T cell receptor beta chains below were found in one sample sequenced in a study of cytomegalovirus exposure and HLA in healthy donors. PCR amplification relied on 60 Vbeta primers (plus 13 Jbeta primers). This table comes from immunoSEQ multiplex PCR, and its TCRdb copy is limited to in-frame clones, with some not included. Seen here are 150,000 to 200,000 clones, about 79% observed once, and the top ten hold approximately 2.4%. The sample taken for sequencing was PBMCs. The receptors derive from a woman in her 50s in good health and CMV-seronegative.

The rearrangement links TRBV7-8 to TRBJ1-5, with D possibly being TRBD1 (5 bases). V was trimmed by 7 bases and J by 5 bases, leaving 12 bases between them. The germline V gene has CDR1 SGHVS and CDR2 FQNEAQ. CDR3 size: 13 residues. CDR3 nucleotides: TGTGCCAGCACCTCCCAAGGGGATCAGCCCCAGCATTTT. Translating it yields CASTSQGDQPQHF.

This clone was observed a single time. This chain joins TRBV4-3 and TRBJ1-1; D is undetermined. V gave up 0 bases and J gave up 8 bases, with 10 bases separating them. Germline V gene lookup returns CDR1 LGHNA and CDR2 YSLEER. The CDR3 consists of 13 residues. The CDR3 DNA reads TGCGCCAGCAGCCAAGATCTCCTACGAGAAGCTTTCTTT. Translation gives CASSQDLLREAFF.

The chain couples TRBV29-1 to TRBJ2-2; 9 positions agree with TRBD2. The CDR3 has 17 residues. With V trimmed by 2 bases and J by 6 bases, 13 bases remained unmatched. From germline, CDR1 is SQVTM and CDR2 ANQGSEA. CDR3: CSVELRLAGKISGELFF. The CDR3 DNA sequence: TGCAGCGTTGAACTACGGCTAGCGGGGAAGATTTCCGGGGAGCTGTTTTTT.

This clone was observed once. The chain uses TRBV9 and TRBJ1-5; 9 bases are shared with TRBD1. Germline trimming cut 4 bases from V and 6 bases from J; bases unmatched to any gene: 5. Germline CDR1 is SGDLS and CDR2 is YYNGEE. The CDR3 is 14 residues long. The CDR3 coding sequence is TGTGCCAGCAGCATGACAGGGGGTGGTCAGCCCCAGCATTTT. It is translated as CASSMTGGGQPQHF. Drawing the rest from reference TRBV9 and TRBJ1-5, the complete variable domain is DSGVTQTPKHLITATGQRVTLRCSPRSGDLSVYWYQQSLDQGLQFLIQYYNGEERAKGNILERFSAQQFPDLHSELNLSSLELGDSALYFCASSMTGGGQPQHFGDGTRLSIL.

This chain connects TRBV2 to TRBJ1-3, with 11 nucleotides matching TRBD1. The V and J ends lost 7 bases and 6 bases, in that order; junction bases with no gene match: 8. The germline V gene has CDR1 SNHLY and CDR2 FYNNEI. The CDR3 runs 15 residues. The CDR3 protein is CASTPGQGVVNTIYF. The CDR3 DNA follows: TGTGCCAGCACACCGGGACAGGGGGTGGTAAACACCATATATTTT.

The chain has TRBV5-1 and TRBJ2-7, with a weak D call TRBD1 (5 bases). V was trimmed by 0 bases and J by 0 bases, leaving 13 bases between them. Per the germline V gene, CDR1 is SGHRS and CDR2 is YFSETQ. The CDR3 totals 16 residues. The CDR3, as DNA: TGCGCCAGCAGCTTGGCAGGGAAGGAGTTCTCCTACGAGCAGTACTTC. The encoded protein is CASSLAGKEFSYEQYF.

The chain employs TRBV6-5 and TRBJ1-3; 7 positions agree with TRBD1. Germline V gene lookup returns CDR1 MNHEY and CDR2 SVGAGI. CDR3 length: 15 residues. V gave up 6 bases and J gave up 2 bases; unmatched junction bases: 7. DNA of the CDR3: TGTGCCAGCAGCGTTACCGGGACAGCTGGAAACACCATATATTTT. Translation: CASSVTGTAGNTIYF.

This chain uses TRBV7-2 with TRBJ2-7, with TRBD2 as a possible D gene (6 bases). Germline loops: CDR1 SGHTA, CDR2 FQGNSA. Trimming stripped 1 base from V and 2 bases from J, with 12 bases between. This CDR3 has 15 residues. For the CDR3, the DNA is TGTGCCAGCAGCTTAGGGGACTCGAAGCCCTACGAGCAGTACTTC. Its translation: CASSLGDSKPYEQYF.

The rearrangement uses TRBV30 and TRBJ2-1; no clear D. The CDR3 is 11 residues long. Germline V gene lookup returns CDR1 GTSNPN and CDR2 SVGIG (reference sequence). The V end lost 0 bases, the J end lost 9 bases, and 6 bases lay between the germline ends. The CDR3 loop is CAWSVIGEQFF. CDR3 coding DNA: TGTGCCTGGAGTGTAATCGGTGAGCAGTTCTTC.

The J gene is TRBJ2-1, the V gene TRBV4-1; TRBD2 matches 10 bases. V lost 0 bases and J lost 7; bases outside the gene matches: 3. The CDR3 spans 15 residues. Looked up from germline, CDR1 is MGHRA and CDR2 is YSYEKL. The chain's CDR3 is CASSQEPGLANEQFF. The CDR3 DNA sequence: TGCGCCAGCAGCCAAGAGCCGGGACTAGCGAATGAGCAGTTCTTC.

The V and J genes are TRBV7-9 and TRBJ1-1; 7 bases are shared with TRBD1. The CDR3 is made up of 15 amino acids. Germline CDR1 is SEHNR and CDR2 is FQNEAQ (reference sequence). Trimming removed 0 bases from V and 2 bases from J; junction bases left unmatched: 3. CDR3 DNA sequence: TGTGCCAGCAGCTTAGCGACAGGGCCTAACACTGAAGCTTTCTTT. Its translation: CASSLATGPNTEAFF.

V is TRBV5-4 and J is TRBJ1-3, with D possibly being TRBD1 (5 bases). Germline V lookup: CDR1 SGHNT, CDR2 YYREEE (reference sequence). CDR3 size: 14 residues. V was cut by 4 bases and J by 2 bases, with 10 bases left in between. The CDR3 is CASSRGETGNTIYF. DNA of the CDR3: TGTGCCAGCAGCCGGGGGGAGACTGGAAACACCATATATTTT.

The chain is built from TRBV28 and TRBJ2-3; D is perhaps TRBD2 (5 bases). The CDR3 covers 14 residues. Trimming cost V 6 bases and J 5 bases, with 15 bases left between them. The germline CDR1 and CDR2 sequences are MDHEN and SYDVKM. As DNA, the CDR3 is TGTGCCAGCAGCAACCCGACGGGGAGAGATACGCAGTATTTT. It specifies CASSNPTGRDTQYF.

The CDR3 is CASSSAGVGEQYF. The CDR3 DNA follows: TGCGCCAGCAGTTCCGCGGGAGTCGGAGAGCAGTACTTC. The chain joins TRBV5-1 to TRBJ2-7, with 7 bases that match TRBD2. Germline V gene data show CDR1 as SGHRS and CDR2 as YFSETQ. J gave up 7 bases and V 5 bases, and 9 bases lay outside the gene matches. The length of the CDR3 is 13 residues. The full variable domain, with the rest looked up from reference TRBV5-1 and TRBJ2-7, is KAGVTQTPRYLIKTRGQQVTLSCSPISGHRSVSWYQQTPGQGLQFLFEYFSETQRNKGNFPGRFSGRQFSNSRSEMNVSTLELGDSALYLCASSSAGVGEQYFGPGTRLTVT.